This entry lists 20 T cell receptor beta chains sequenced from one sample in a study of blood T cells in healthy people across ages. Next came a second PCR, run for roughly 7 to 12 cycles, which used a sample-barcoded 5' primer along with a J-beta primer mix. MiXCR, applied by TCRdb to the 5' RACE reads, yields one record per CDR3 protein. The sample lists approximately 780,000 distinct CDR3 sequences; 20% to 30% were seen once. This sample also appeared in a second study, on T cells of mothers and their children.

The sample taken for sequencing was blood. These receptors all stem from a boy younger than 18 in good health.

This sequence joins TRBV5-1 and TRBJ2-5; unclear D gene. Trimming stripped 0 bases from V and 3 bases from J, with 15 bases between. The CDR3 sequence is 16 residues long. Germline lookup yields CDR1 SGHRS and CDR2 YFSETQ. The CDR3 nucleotides read TGCGCCAGCAGCTTGGCCTGGCGTGTAGTCGAAGAGACCCAGTACTTC. This encodes CASSLAWRVVEETQYF.

The rearrangement joins TRBV20-1 to TRBJ2-7, with a tentative D call TRBD1 (6 bases). The ends were cut back, 4 bases at V and 7 bases at J, with 14 bases in the middle. Per the germline V gene, CDR1 is DFQATT and CDR2 is SNEGSKA (reference sequence). The CDR3 has 12 residues. CDR3 residues: CSAMDSDPEQYF. CDR3 in DNA: TGCAGTGCTATGGACAGTGACCCAGAGCAGTACTTC.

This clonotype was seen a handful of times. Written as DNA, the CDR3 is TGCAGCGTTGAAGACTACCAAGAGACCCAGTACTTC. Translation: CSVEDYQETQYF. The chain has TRBV29-1 and TRBJ2-5; D unresolved. CDR3 length equals 12 residues. Trimming took 0 bases from V and 0 from J, leaving 2 bases between them. Per germline, CDR1 SQVTM and CDR2 ANQGSEA.

In its sample, this clonotype was seen a few times. The J gene is TRBJ1-1, the V gene TRBV28; possibly TRBD1 for D (6 bases). Trimming took 6 bases from V and 2 from J, leaving 13 bases between them. CDR3 length equals 14 residues. Germline CDR1 is MDHEN and CDR2 is SYDVKM. The CDR3 DNA reads TGTGCCAGCAGCCACTGGGACACCAACACTGAAGCTTTCTTT. Protein sequence: CASSHWDTNTEAFF. Full variable domain (remainder filled in from reference TRBV28 and TRBJ1-1): DVKVTQSSRYLVKRTGEKVFLECVQDMDHENMFWYRQDPGLGLRLIYFSYDVKMKEKGDIPEGYSVSREKKERFSLILESASTNQTSMYLCASSHWDTNTEAFFGQGTRLTVV.

This clonotype turned up a few times. This rearrangement joins TRBV29-1 to TRBJ1-2; D is ambiguous. The CDR3 covers 11 residues. The V gene's germline CDR1 is SQVTM and CDR2 ANQGSEA. V lost 8 bases and J lost 6, with 13 bases in between. This chain's CDR3 is CSTPVGDGYTF. The CDR3 DNA sequence: TGCAGCACACCGGTTGGGGATGGCTACACCTTC.

The chain links TRBV30 to TRBJ1-2, with no clear D. From germline, CDR1 is GTSNPN and CDR2 SVGIG (reference sequence). The germline V and J ends were trimmed by 4 bases and 4 bases, with 13 bases remaining between them. The CDR3 sequence is 13 residues long. In DNA, the CDR3 is TGTGCCTGGAATTACGGAGGTTCCTATGGCTACACCTTC. This codes for CAWNYGGSYGYTF.

This clonotype was detected many times. The chain couples TRBV5-1 to TRBJ2-1; 9 bases are shared with TRBD2. This CDR3 is built from 17 residues. Germline V CDR1 and CDR2: SGHRS, YFSETQ. With V trimmed by 4 bases and J by 0 bases, 8 bases remained unmatched. CDR3 sequence (DNA): TGCGCCAGCAGCCCCTCAAGCGGGGGGACCTCCTACAATGAGCAGTTCTTC. This encodes CASSPSSGGTSYNEQFF. Together with reference TRBV5-1 and TRBJ2-1, the CDR3 gives the full variable domain: KAGVTQTPRYLIKTRGQQVTLSCSPISGHRSVSWYQQTPGQGLQFLFEYFSETQRNKGNFPGRFSGRQFSNSRSEMNVSTLELGDSALYLCASSPSSGGTSYNEQFFGPGTRLTVL.

This clonotype was seen more than once but under ten times. At one boundary the junction diverges from the germline segment, which might be a read error. V and J are TRBV7-7 and TRBJ2-7; 12 nucleotides line up with TRBD1. Per germline, CDR1 SSHAT and CDR2 FNYEAQ (reference sequence). CDR3 size: 16 residues. As DNA, the CDR3 is TGTGCTAGCAGCTTGTCACCGGGACAGGGGGCCAACGAGCAGTACTTC. This sequence encodes CASSLSPGQGANEQYF.

The rearrangement links TRBV27 to TRBJ2-7, with a weak D call TRBD2 (6 bases). The CDR3 spans 13 residues. Germline V gene data show CDR1 as MNHEY and CDR2 as SMNVEV (reference sequence). V gave up 5 bases and J gave up 4 bases, with 12 bases separating them. This CDR3 reads CASSVREKYEQYF. The CDR3 DNA follows: TGTGCCAGCAGTGTCCGGGAGAAATACGAGCAGTACTTC.

The J gene is TRBJ1-5, the V gene TRBV5-1; D is perhaps TRBD1 (5 bases). CDR3 length: 14 amino acids. V was cut by 7 bases and J by 5 bases, with 16 bases left in between. CDR1 SGHRS and CDR2 YFSETQ come from the germline V gene. Here the CDR3 DNA reads TGCGCCAGCTCCGAAGGGGAGGCCCATCAGCCCCAGCATTTT. This translates into CASSEGEAHQPQHF. The full variable domain, its missing parts supplied by reference TRBV5-1 and TRBJ1-5, is KAGVTQTPRYLIKTRGQQVTLSCSPISGHRSVSWYQQTPGQGLQFLFEYFSETQRNKGNFPGRFSGRQFSNSRSEMNVSTLELGDSALYLCASSEGEAHQPQHFGDGTRLSIL.

V usage is TRBV5-1 and J usage is TRBJ2-1, with D perhaps matching TRBD1 (5 bases). The CDR3 extends over 15 amino acids. Per germline, CDR1 SGHRS and CDR2 YFSETQ. The V end was cut by 0 bases, the J end by 4 bases, with 11 bases between. CDR3 in DNA: TGCGCCAGCAGCTTGGCGCAGGGCAAATACAATGAGCAGTTCTTC. This encodes CASSLAQGKYNEQFF.

This clonotype has just a few counts. This chain uses TRBV3-1 with TRBJ1-5; possibly TRBD1 for D (6 bases). Germline values: CDR1 LGHDT, CDR2 YNNKEL (reference sequence). The CDR3 has 14 amino acids. Trimming pared 3 bases from V and 3 bases from J, leaving 9 bases between. The DNA for the CDR3 is TGTGCCAGCAGCCACGGACAGTTCAATCAGCCCCAGCATTTT. Amino acid sequence: CASSHGQFNQPQHF.

This clonotype was seen only a few times. The CDR3 is CASRAAGSNTGELFF. CDR3 nucleotide sequence: TGTGCCAGCAGGGCTGCCGGATCGAACACCGGGGAGCTGTTTTTT. V usage is TRBV5-4 and J usage is TRBJ2-2; D gene uncertain. The ends were cut back, 5 bases at V and 0 bases at J, with 11 bases in the middle. This CDR3 contains 15 residues. Germline CDR1 SGHNT, CDR2 YYREEE (reference sequence).

A few counts support this clonotype. The genes are TRBV6-6 and TRBJ1-2; D may be TRBD1 (6 bases). The germline V and J ends were trimmed by 5 bases and 6 bases, with 19 bases remaining between them. CDR1 and CDR2 (germline): MNHNY, SVGAGI (reference sequence). The CDR3 sequence is 15 residues long. The CDR3 nucleotides are TGTGCCAGCAGTCCCGAGGGGGGGGCGTACAATGGCTACACCTTC. It encodes CASSPEGGAYNGYTF.

V gene TRBV20-1 combines with J gene TRBJ2-7; 10 bases map to TRBD1. The CDR3 loop spans 15 amino acids. From germline, CDR1 is DFQATT and CDR2 SNEGSKA (reference sequence). Trimming took 0 bases from V and 4 from J; bases not matched to a gene: 6. The CDR3 DNA reads TGCAGTGCTAGAGATCTAGACAGGGGGCTGTACGAGCAGTACTTC. Translation gives CSARDLDRGLYEQYF.

The CDR3 region is CSARDRKRVNTEAFF. Written as DNA, the CDR3 is TGCAGTGCTAGAGATCGTAAAAGGGTTAACACTGAAGCTTTCTTT. The rearrangement uses TRBV20-1 and TRBJ1-1; no reliable D call. CDR1 is DFQATT, CDR2 SNEGSKA, per germline (reference sequence). The CDR3 runs to 15 residues. V shed 0 bases and J shed 2 bases, with 13 bases lying between them.

The chain combines TRBV20-1 with TRBJ2-3; TRBD1 might be the D (5 bases). CDR3 length: 14 amino acids. Germline CDR1 is DFQATT and CDR2 is SNEGSKA (reference sequence). The germline V and J ends were trimmed by 5 bases and 0 bases, with 12 bases remaining between them. The CDR3 sequence is CSALTTASTDTQYF. DNA for the CDR3: TGCAGTGCTCTGACGACAGCTAGCACAGATACGCAGTATTTT.

This clonotype has at least ten counts. The chain couples TRBV12-3 or TRBV12-4 to TRBJ1-2, with D maybe TRBD1 (5 bases). V lost 8 bases and J lost 4, with 8 bases in between. The CDR3 runs to 11 residues. The chain's CDR3 is CASGQGYGYTF. For the CDR3, the DNA is TGTGCCAGCGGCCAGGGCTATGGCTACACCTTC.

The chain couples TRBV18 to TRBJ1-6; 12 nucleotides agree with TRBD1. V was pared by 5 bases and J by 10 bases, with 9 bases of the junction left unmatched. The CDR3 totals 16 residues. Per the germline V gene, CDR1 is KGHSH and CDR2 is LQKENI. The CDR3 protein is CASSTTGTGGESPLHF. The CDR3 nucleotides read TGTGCCAGCTCAACAACCGGGACAGGGGGCGAGTCACCCCTCCACTTT.

This chain links TRBV29-1 with TRBJ1-2; a weak D match, TRBD1 (6 bases). Germline V gives CDR1 SQVTM, CDR2 ANQGSEA. This CDR3 spans 12 amino acids. V lost 7 bases to trimming and J lost 2 bases, with 11 bases between them. For the CDR3, the DNA is TGCAGCGCTCGACAGGAGAACTATGGCTACACCTTC. Its translation: CSARQENYGYTF.